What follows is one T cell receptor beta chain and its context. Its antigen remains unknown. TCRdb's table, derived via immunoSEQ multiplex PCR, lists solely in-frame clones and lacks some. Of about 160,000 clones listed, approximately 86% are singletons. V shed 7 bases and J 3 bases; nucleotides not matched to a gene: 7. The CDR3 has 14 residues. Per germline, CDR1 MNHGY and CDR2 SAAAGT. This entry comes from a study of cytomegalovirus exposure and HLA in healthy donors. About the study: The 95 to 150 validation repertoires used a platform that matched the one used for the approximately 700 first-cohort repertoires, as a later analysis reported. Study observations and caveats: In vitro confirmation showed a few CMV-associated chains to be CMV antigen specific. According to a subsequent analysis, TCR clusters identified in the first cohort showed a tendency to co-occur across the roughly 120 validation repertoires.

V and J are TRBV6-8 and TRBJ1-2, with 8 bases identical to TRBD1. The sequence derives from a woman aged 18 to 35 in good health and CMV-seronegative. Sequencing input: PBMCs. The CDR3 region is CASTHRGQDYGYTF. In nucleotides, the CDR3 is TGTGCCAGCACCCATAGGGGACAGGACTATGGCTACACCTTC.